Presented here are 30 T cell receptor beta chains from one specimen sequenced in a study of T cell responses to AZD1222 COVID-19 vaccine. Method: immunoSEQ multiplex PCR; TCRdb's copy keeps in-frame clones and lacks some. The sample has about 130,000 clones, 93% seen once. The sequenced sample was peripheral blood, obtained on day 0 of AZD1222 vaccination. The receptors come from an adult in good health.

The CDR3 sequence: CASSPSHTRGYEQYF. DNA of the CDR3: TGTGCCAGCAGCCCCTCACACACTAGGGGCTACGAGCAGTACTTC. The chain combines TRBV9 with TRBJ2-7; D may match TRBD1 or TRBD2 (5 bases each). Germline V gene lookup returns CDR1 SGDLS and CDR2 YYNGEE. Trimming left V 4 bases short and J 3 bases short, with 17 bases between. This CDR3 region has 15 residues.

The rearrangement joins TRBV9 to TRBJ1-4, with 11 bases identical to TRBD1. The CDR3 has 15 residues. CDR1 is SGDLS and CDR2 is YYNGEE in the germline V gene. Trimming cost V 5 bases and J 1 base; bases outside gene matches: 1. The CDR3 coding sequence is TGTGCCAGCAGTGGGACAGGGGGAACTAATGAAAAACTGTTTTTT. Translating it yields CASSGTGGTNEKLFF. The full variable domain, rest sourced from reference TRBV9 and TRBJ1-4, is DSGVTQTPKHLITATGQRVTLRCSPRSGDLSVYWYQQSLDQGLQFLIQYYNGEERAKGNILERFSAQQFPDLHSELNLSSLELGDSALYFCASSGTGGTNEKLFFGSGTQLSVL.

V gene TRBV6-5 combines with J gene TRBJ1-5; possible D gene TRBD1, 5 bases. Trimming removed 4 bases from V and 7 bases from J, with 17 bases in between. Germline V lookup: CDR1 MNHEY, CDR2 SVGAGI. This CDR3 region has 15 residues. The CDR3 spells CASSSGGGSSQPQHF. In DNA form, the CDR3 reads TGTGCCAGCAGTTCCGGGGGGGGTTCAAGCCAGCCCCAGCATTTT.

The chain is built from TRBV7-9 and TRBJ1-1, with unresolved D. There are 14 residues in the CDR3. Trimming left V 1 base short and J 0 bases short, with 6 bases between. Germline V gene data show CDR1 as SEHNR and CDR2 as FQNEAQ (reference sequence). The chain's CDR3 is CASSLGLVNTEAFF. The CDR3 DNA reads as TGTGCCAGCAGCTTAGGACTGGTGAACACTGAAGCTTTCTTT.

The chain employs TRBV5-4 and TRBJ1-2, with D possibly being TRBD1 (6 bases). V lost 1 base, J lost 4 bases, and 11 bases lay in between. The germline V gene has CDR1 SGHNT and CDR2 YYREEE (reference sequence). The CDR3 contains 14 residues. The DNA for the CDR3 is TGTGCCAGCAGCTTGACAGGGATCCGCTATGGCTACACCTTC. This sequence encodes CASSLTGIRYGYTF.

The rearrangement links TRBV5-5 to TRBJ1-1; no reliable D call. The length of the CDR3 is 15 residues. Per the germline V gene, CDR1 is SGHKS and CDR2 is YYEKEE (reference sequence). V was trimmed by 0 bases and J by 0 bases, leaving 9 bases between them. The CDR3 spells CASSLAIGLNTEAFF. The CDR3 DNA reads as TGTGCCAGCAGCTTGGCCATCGGCTTGAACACTGAAGCTTTCTTT.

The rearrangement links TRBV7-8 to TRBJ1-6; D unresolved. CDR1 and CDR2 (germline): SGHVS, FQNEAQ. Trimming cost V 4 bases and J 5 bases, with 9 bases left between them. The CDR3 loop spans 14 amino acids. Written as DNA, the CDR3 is TGTGCCAGCAGCTGGGGAGCTGATAATTCACCCCTCCACTTT. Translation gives CASSWGADNSPLHF. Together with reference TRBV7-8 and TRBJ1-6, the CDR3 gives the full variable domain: GAGVSQSPRYKVAKRGQDVALRCDPISGHVSLFWYQQALGQGPEFLTYFQNEAQLDKSGLPSDRFFAERPEGSVSTLKIQRTQQEDSAVYLCASSWGADNSPLHFGNGTRLTVT.

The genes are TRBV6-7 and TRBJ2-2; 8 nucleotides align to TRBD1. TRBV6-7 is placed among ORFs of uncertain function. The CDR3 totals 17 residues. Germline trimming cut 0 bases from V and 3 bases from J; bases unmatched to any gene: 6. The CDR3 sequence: CASSYSPGQGDTGELFF. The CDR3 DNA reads TGTGCCAGCAGTTACTCGCCCGGACAGGGCGACACCGGGGAGCTGTTTTTT.

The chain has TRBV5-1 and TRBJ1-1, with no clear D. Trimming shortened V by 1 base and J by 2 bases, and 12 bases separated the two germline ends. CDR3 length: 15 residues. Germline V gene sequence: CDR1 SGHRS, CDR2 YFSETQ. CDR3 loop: CASSLNWYSNTEAFF. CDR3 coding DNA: TGCGCCAGCAGCTTGAATTGGTACAGCAACACTGAAGCTTTCTTT.

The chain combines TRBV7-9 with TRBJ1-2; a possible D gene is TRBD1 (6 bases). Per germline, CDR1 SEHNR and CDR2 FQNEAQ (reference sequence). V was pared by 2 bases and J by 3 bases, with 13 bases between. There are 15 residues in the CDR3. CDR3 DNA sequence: TGTGCCAGCAGCTTATACGGGGGGCATGACTATGGCTACACCTTC. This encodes CASSLYGGHDYGYTF.

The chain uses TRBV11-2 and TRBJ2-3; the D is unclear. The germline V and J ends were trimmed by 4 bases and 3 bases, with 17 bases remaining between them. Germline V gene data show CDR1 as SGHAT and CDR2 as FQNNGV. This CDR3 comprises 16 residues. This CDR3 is CASSSKTADDTDTQYF. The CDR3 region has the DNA TGTGCCAGCAGCTCCAAGACGGCGGACGATACAGATACGCAGTATTTT.

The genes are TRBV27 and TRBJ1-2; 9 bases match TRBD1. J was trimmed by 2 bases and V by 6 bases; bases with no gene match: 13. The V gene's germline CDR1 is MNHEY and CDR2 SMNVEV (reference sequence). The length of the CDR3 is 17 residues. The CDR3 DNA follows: TGTGCCAGCAGCCCCATTATCAGACAGGGGGGAAACTATGGCTACACCTTC. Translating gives CASSPIIRQGGNYGYTF.

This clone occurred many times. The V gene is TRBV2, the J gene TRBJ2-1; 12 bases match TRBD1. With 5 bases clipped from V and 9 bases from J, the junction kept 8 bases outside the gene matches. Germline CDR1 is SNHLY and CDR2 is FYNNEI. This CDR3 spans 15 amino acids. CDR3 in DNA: TGTGCCAGCAGTACCCCGGGACAGGGGGCAGGTGAGCAGTTCTTC. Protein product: CASSTPGQGAGEQFF.

CDR3 DNA sequence: TGCGCCAGCAGTTCAGGGTTAGGGGACACTGAAGCTTTCTTT. It yields the protein CASSSGLGDTEAFF. This chain uses TRBV10-2 with TRBJ1-1; TRBD1 is a possible D gene (5 bases). Germline V gene data show CDR1 as WSHSY and CDR2 as SAAADI. This CDR3 has 14 amino acids. V was trimmed by 5 bases and J by 3 bases, leaving 13 bases between them.

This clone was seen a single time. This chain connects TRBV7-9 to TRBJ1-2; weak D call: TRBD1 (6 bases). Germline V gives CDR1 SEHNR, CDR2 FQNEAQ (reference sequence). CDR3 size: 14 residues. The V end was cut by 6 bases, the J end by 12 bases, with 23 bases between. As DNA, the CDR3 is TGTGCCAGCAGACCTGGACAGTACTCACCTGGAGACACCTTC. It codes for CASRPGQYSPGDTF. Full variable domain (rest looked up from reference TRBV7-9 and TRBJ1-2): DTGVSQNPRHKITKRGQNVTFRCDPISEHNRLYWYRQTLGQGPEFLTYFQNEAQLEKSRLLSDRFSAERPKGSFSTLEIQRTEQGDSAMYLCASRPGQYSPGDTFGSGTRLTVV.

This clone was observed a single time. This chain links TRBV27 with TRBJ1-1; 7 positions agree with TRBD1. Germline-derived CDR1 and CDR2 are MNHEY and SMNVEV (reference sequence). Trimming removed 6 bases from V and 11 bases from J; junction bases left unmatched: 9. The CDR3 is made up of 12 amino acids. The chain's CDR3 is CASRRQGGEAFF. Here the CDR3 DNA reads TGTGCCAGCAGACGACAGGGTGGAGAGGCTTTCTTT.

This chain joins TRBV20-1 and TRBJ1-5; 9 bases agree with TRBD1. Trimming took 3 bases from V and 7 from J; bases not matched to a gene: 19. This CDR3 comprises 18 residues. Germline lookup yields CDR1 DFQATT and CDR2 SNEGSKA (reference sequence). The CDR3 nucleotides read TGCAGTGCTAGTCCGCATTTGGGCGCGACAGGGGGTGACCAGCCCCAGCATTTT. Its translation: CSASPHLGATGGDQPQHF.

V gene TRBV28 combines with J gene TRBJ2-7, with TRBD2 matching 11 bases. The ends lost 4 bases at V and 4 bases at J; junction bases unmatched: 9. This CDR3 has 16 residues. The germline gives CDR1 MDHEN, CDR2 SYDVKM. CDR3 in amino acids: CASSSQTSGIGYEQYF. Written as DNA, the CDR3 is TGTGCCAGCAGTTCCCAGACTAGCGGGATAGGTTACGAGCAGTACTTC. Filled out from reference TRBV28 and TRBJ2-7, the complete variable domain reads DVKVTQSSRYLVKRTGEKVFLECVQDMDHENMFWYRQDPGLGLRLIYFSYDVKMKEKGDIPEGYSVSREKKERFSLILESASTNQTSMYLCASSSQTSGIGYEQYFGPGTRLTVT.

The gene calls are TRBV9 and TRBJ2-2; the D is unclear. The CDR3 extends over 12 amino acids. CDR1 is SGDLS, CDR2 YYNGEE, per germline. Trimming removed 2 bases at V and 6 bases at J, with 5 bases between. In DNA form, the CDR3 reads TGTGCCAGCAGCGTCCGATCCGGGGAGCTGTTTTTT. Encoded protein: CASSVRSGELFF. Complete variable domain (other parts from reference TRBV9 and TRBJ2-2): DSGVTQTPKHLITATGQRVTLRCSPRSGDLSVYWYQQSLDQGLQFLIQYYNGEERAKGNILERFSAQQFPDLHSELNLSSLELGDSALYFCASSVRSGELFFGEGSRLTVL.

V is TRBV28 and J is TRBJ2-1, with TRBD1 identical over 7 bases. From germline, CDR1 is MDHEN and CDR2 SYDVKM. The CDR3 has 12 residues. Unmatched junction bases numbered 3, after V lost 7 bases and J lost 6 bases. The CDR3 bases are TGTGCCAGCACGCGGACAGGCAATGAGCAGTTCTTC. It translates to CASTRTGNEQFF.

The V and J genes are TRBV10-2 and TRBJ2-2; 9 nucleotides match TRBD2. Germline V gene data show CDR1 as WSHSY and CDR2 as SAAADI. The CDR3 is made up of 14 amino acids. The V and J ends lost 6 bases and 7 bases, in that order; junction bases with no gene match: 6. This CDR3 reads CASRASGKGGELFF. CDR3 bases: TGCGCCAGCAGGGCTAGCGGGAAAGGCGGGGAGCTGTTTTTT.

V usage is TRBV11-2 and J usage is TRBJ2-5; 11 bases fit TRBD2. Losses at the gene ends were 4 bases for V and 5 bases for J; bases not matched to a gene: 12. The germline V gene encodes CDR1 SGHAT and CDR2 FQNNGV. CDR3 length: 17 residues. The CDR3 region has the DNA TGTGCCAGCAGCTCTACTAGCGGGAGAGCCGTGGTGGAGACCCAGTACTTC. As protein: CASSSTSGRAVVETQYF.

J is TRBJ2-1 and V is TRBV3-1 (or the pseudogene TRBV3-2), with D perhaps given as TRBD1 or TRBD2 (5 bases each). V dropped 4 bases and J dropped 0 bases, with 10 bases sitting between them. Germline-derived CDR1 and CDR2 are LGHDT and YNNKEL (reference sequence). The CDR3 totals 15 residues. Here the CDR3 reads CASSPGATSYNEQFF. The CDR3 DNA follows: TGTGCCAGCAGCCCCGGGGCGACCTCCTACAATGAGCAGTTCTTC.

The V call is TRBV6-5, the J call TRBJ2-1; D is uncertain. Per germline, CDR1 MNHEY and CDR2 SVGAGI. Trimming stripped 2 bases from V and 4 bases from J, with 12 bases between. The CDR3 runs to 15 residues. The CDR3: CASSYESSLYNEQFF. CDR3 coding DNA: TGTGCCAGCAGTTACGAGAGCAGCCTTTACAATGAGCAGTTCTTC.

The CDR3, as DNA: TGTGCCAGCAGTTCCCTCCGTGGGCCGATAGGGAAGACCCAGTACTTC. It specifies CASSSLRGPIGKTQYF. The chain combines TRBV28 with TRBJ2-5; D gene uncertain. V lost 4 bases to trimming and J lost 6 bases, with 21 bases between them. The CDR3 extends over 16 amino acids. Germline V gene lookup returns CDR1 MDHEN and CDR2 SYDVKM.

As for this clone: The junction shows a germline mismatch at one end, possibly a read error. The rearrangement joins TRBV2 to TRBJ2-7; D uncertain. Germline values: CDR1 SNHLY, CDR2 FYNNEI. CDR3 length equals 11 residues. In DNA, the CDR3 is TGTGCCAGCAGTATCCTATCCGGGTCCTCCTTC. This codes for CASSILSGSSF.

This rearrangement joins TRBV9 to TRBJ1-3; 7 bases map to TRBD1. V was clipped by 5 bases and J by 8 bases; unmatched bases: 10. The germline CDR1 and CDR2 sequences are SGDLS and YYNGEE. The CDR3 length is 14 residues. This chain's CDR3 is CASRTGDTKDTIYF. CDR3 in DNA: TGTGCCAGCAGAACAGGGGACACGAAGGACACCATATATTTT.

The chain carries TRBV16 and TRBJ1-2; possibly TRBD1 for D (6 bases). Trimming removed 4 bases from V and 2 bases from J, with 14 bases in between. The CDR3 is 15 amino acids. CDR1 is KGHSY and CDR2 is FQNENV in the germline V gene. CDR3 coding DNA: TGTGCCAGCAGCCCACGAGGTCAGGGGAACTATGGCTACACCTTC. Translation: CASSPRGQGNYGYTF.

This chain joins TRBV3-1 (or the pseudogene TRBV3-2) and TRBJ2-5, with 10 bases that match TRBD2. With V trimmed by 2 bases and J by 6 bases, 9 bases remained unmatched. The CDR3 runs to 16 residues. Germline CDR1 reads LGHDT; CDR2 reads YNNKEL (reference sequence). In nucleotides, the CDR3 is TGTGCCAGCAGCCAAAGGCGAGCGGGAGGGCCGAAGACCCAGTACTTC. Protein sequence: CASSQRRAGGPKTQYF.

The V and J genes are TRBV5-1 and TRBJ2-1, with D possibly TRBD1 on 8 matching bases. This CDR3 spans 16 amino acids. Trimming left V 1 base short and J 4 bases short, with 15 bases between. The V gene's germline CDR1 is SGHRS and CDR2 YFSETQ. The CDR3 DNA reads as TGCGCCAGCAGCTTGACAGGGGGGGTTCAGTACAATGAGCAGTTCTTC. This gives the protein CASSLTGGVQYNEQFF.